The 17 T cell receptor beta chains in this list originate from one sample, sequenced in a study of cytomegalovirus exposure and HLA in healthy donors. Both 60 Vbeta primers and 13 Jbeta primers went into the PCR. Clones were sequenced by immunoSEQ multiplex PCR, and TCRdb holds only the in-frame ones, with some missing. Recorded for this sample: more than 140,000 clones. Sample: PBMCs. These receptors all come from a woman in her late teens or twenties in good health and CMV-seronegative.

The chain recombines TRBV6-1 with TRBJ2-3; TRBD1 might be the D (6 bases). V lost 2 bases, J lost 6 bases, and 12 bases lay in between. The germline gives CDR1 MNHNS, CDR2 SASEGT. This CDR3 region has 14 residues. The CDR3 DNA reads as TGTGCCAGCAGTGAAAAGGGGGAGTGGGATACGCAGTATTTT. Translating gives CASSEKGEWDTQYF.

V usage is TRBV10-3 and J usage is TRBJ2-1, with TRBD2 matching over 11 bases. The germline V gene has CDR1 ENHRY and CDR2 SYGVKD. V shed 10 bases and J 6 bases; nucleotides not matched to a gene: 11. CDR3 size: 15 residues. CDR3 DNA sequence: TGTGCCACTAACCCCACTAGCGGGAGTCGCAATGAGCAGTTCTTC. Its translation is CATNPTSGSRNEQFF.

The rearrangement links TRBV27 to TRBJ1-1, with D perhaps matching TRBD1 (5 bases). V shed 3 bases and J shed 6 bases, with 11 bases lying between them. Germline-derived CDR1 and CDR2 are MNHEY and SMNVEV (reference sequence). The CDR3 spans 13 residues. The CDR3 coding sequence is TGTGCCAGCAGTTTTCAGGACAAAGCTGAAGCTTTCTTT. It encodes CASSFQDKAEAFF.

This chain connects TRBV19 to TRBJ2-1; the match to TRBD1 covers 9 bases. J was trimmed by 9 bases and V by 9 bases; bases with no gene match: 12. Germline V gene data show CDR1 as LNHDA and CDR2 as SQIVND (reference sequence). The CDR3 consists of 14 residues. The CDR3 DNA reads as TGTGCCAGCCATTCCGGGACAGGGCTTTTTGAGCAGTTCTTC. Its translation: CASHSGTGLFEQFF.

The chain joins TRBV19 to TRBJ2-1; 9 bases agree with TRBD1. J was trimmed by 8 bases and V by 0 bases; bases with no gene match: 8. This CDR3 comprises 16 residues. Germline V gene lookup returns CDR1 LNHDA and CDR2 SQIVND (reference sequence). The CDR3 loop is CASSIDSGTGMHEQFF. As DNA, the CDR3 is TGTGCCAGTAGTATAGACTCCGGGACAGGGATGCATGAGCAGTTCTTC. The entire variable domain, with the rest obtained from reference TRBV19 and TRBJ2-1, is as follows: DGGITQSPKYLFRKEGQNVTLSCEQNLNHDAMYWYRQDPGQGLRLIYYSQIVNDFQKGDIAEGYSVSREKKESFPLTVTSAQKNPTAFYLCASSIDSGTGMHEQFFGPGTRLTVL.

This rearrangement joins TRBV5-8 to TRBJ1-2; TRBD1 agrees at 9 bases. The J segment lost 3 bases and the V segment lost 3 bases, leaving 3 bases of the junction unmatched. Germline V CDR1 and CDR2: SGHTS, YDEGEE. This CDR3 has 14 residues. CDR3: CASSSGTGYYGYTF. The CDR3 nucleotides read TGTGCCAGCAGCTCGGGGACAGGGTACTATGGCTACACCTTC.

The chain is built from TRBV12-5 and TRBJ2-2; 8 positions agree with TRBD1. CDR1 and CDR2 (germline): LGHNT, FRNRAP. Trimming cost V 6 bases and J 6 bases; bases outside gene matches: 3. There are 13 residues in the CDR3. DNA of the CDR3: TGTGCTAGTGGCCGGGGACAGGCCGGGGAGCTGTTTTTT. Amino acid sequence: CASGRGQAGELFF.

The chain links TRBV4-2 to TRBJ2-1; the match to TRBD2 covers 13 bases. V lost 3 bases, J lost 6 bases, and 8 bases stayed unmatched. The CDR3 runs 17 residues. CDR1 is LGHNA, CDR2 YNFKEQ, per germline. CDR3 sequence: CASSQTGTSGITNEQFF. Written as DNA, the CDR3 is TGTGCCAGCAGCCAGACCGGGACTAGCGGGATTACCAATGAGCAGTTCTTC.

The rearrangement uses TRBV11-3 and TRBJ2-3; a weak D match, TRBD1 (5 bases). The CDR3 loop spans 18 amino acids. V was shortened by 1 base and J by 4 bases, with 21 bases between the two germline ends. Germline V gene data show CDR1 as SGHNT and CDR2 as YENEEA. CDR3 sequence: CASSLVPNPDSRPDTQYF. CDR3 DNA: TGTGCCAGCAGCTTAGTCCCGAACCCAGACAGCCGCCCAGATACGCAGTATTTT.

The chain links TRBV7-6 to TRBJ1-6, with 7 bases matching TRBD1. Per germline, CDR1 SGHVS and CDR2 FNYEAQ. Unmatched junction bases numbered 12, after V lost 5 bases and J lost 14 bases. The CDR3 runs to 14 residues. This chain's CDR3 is CASSAMTGSSTLHF. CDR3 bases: TGTGCCAGCAGCGCGATGACAGGGAGCTCAACCCTCCACTTT.

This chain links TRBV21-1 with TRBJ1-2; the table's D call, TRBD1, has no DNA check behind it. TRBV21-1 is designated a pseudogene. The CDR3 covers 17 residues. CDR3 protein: CASSKEQGAEGDYGYTF. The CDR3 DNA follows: TGTGCCAGCAGCAAAGAACAGGGGGCCGAAGGGGACTATGGCTACACCTTC.

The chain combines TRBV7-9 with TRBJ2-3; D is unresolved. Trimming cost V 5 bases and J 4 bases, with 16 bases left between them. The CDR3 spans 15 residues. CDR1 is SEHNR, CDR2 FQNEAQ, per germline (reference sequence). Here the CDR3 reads CASSPVPRNADTQYF. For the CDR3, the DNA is TGTGCCAGCAGCCCTGTTCCGAGAAACGCAGATACGCAGTATTTT.

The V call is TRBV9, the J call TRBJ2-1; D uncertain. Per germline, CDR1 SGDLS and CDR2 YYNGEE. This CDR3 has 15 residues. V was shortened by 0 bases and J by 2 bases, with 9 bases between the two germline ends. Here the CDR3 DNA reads TGTGCCAGCAGCGTAGATAATATCCCCTACAATGAGCAGTTCTTC. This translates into CASSVDNIPYNEQFF. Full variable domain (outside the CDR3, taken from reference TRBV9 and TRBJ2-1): DSGVTQTPKHLITATGQRVTLRCSPRSGDLSVYWYQQSLDQGLQFLIQYYNGEERAKGNILERFSAQQFPDLHSELNLSSLELGDSALYFCASSVDNIPYNEQFFGPGTRLTVL.

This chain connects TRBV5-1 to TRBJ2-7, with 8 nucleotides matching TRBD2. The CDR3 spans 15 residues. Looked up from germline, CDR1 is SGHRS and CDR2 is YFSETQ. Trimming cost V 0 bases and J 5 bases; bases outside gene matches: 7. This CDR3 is CASSLASGSTDEQYF. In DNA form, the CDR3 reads TGCGCCAGCAGCTTGGCCAGCGGGAGCACCGACGAGCAGTACTTC.

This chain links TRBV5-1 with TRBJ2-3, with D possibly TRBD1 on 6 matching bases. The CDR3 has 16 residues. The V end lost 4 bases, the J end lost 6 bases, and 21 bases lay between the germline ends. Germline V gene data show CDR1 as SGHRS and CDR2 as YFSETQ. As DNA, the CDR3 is TGCGCCAGCAGCCTGGATGGACAGACTTCGGTGGATACGCAGTATTTT. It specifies CASSLDGQTSVDTQYF.

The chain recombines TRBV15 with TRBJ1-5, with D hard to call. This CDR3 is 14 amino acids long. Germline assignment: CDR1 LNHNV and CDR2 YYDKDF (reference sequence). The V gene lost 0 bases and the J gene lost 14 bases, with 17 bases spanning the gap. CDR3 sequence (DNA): TGTGCCACCAGCAGAGAGGATCCGCCGCGTCGGGAGCATTTT. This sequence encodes CATSREDPPRREHF.

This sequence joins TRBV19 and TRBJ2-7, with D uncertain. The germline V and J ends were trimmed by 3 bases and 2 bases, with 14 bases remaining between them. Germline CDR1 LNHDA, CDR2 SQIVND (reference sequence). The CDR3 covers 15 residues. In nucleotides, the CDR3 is TGTGCCAGTAGTATCGCTTGGGCGAGCACCTACGAGCAGTACTTC. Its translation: CASSIAWASTYEQYF.